These T cell receptor beta chains were read from a single sample in a study of human T cells and chemical hapten exposure. TCRdb reanalysed the RACE reads using MiXCR and keeps one entry per CDR3 protein. The sample consists of approximately 350,000 distinct CDR3 sequences, about 6% of them appearing once. The input for sequencing was whole blood, taken in connection with sensitization to the hapten diphenylcyclopropenone (DPC). Source of these receptors: a woman aged 18-29 years with alopecia areata. Some clones in this sample may be carry-over from other donors' samples. CDR3s include the opening cysteine and the closing phenylalanine or tryptophan. Each record gives: V gene, CDR3 protein.

>TRBV5-4
CASSLGGGVWNEQFF
>TRBV6-5
CASSSLRADTQYF
>TRBV7-8
CASSLLTATNEKLFF
>TRBV28
CASSPTGAGMKLFF
>TRBV7-2
CASSLFVGSGNTIYF
>TRBV20-1
CSAREVGGRNYGYTF
>TRBV20-1
CSARDLRTSTDTQYF
>TRBV20-1
CSARAGHVETQYF
>TRBV12-3/TRBV12-4
CASSFVGGNQPQHF
>TRBV4-1
CASSQDTGSMNTEAFF
>TRBV5-4
CASSLVPGWAHYGYTF
>TRBV20-1
CSASPQVQPSGNTIYF
>TRBV27
CASSTYSGGWEQYF
>TRBV20-1
CSAPKGEQFF
>TRBV3-1
CASSQDLLEQFF
>TRBV27
CASSFRAVGRAKPYEQYF
>TRBV24-1
CATSDPEYSEAFF
>TRBV12-3/TRBV12-4
CATHQGGRGDYGYTF
>TRBV20-1
CSARQGVSTQYF
>TRBV5-1
CASSVGTGDWYEQYF
>TRBV4-3
CASSQDPQGRYEQFF
>TRBV9
CASSTSLAGNSNQPQHF
>TRBV24-1
CATTQGDEQFF
>TRBV6-5
CASSYLAGEAGGYTF
>TRBV12-3/TRBV12-4
CASSFDGNQETQYF
>TRBV27
CASSFVGAGETQYF
>TRBV28
CASSFVAGPEQYF
>TRBV6-5
CASKRQLYYGYTF
>TRBV6-2/TRBV6-3
CASSDGVDGGTQYF
>TRBV18
CASSRTKAGMNTEAFF
>TRBV18
CASSPRDNVYGYTF
>TRBV2
CASSEPFSGTLNTGELFF
>TRBV4-3
CASSTTLRNTDTQYF
>TRBV6-2/TRBV6-3
CASKFPGTGGDEQFF
>TRBV10-3
CAISELTSGGTDTQYF
>TRBV13
CASSGRDSNYEKLFF
>TRBV29-1
CSVEGGGETQYF
>TRBV12-3/TRBV12-4
CASSRSRDSEAFF
>TRBV27
CASSSTDALSYEQYF
>TRBV7-7
CASSLADNSPLHF
>TRBV7-2
CASSLVTGLTYGYTF
>TRBV6-5
CASSYSDTSYGYTF
>TRBV7-8
CASSPQPGQGQETQYF
>TRBV5-4
CASSSPPSTDTQYF
>TRBV12-3/TRBV12-4
CASSSPPGELFF
>TRBV12-3/TRBV12-4
CATPSWGSSTDTQYF
>TRBV12-3/TRBV12-4
CASSSVIPPQGYFPEAFF
>TRBV10-3
CAISGRGQGAYEQYF
>TRBV27
CASSLSFGSTPPYEQYF
>TRBV18
CASSRGGGSDNEQFF
>TRBV25-1
CASSESGARAPYF
>TRBV24-1
CATSDLTSGDNEQYF
>TRBV7-2
CASSLATSGGAVPADTQYF
>TRBV12-3/TRBV12-4
CASAEREAFF
>TRBV28
CASSPPGQGNADTQYF